These 9 T cell receptor beta chains came from one sample sequenced in a study of T cell responses to AZD1222 COVID-19 vaccine. Some clones are missing from TCRdb's copy, which holds only in-frame ones; the method was immunoSEQ multiplex PCR. This sample yields around 120,000 clones, of which 70% to 90% are seen a single time; 2% to 2.5% belongs to the top ten. The material sequenced was peripheral blood, taken 28 days after the second AZD1222 dose. Receptors were obtained from an adult who received the AZD1222 COVID-19 vaccine.

V is TRBV24-1 and J is TRBJ2-2; D is perhaps TRBD1 or TRBD2 (5 bases each). V was pared by 3 bases and J by 3 bases, with 19 bases between. The V gene's germline CDR1 is KGHDR and CDR2 SFDVKD. The CDR3 spans 18 residues. CDR3 residues: CATSDRTHRDGDTGELFF. In DNA form, the CDR3 reads TGTGCCACCAGTGATCGAACCCACCGGGACGGAGACACCGGGGAGCTGTTTTTT.

This rearrangement joins TRBV7-9 to TRBJ1-2; D remains unclear. Germline CDR1 and CDR2: SEHNR and FQNEAQ (reference sequence). The CDR3 has 16 amino acids. With 0 bases removed from V and 0 bases from J, the gap between germline ends came to 11 bases. CDR3 bases: TGTGCCAGCAGCTTAGCGGAAGCAACTTCTAACTATGGCTACACCTTC. Its protein is CASSLAEATSNYGYTF.

The sample holds one count of this clone. The genes are TRBV15 and TRBJ1-4, with a weak D call TRBD1 (6 bases). V was pared by 0 bases and J by 0 bases, with 8 bases between. Germline CDR1 LNHNV, CDR2 YYDKDF (reference sequence). The length of the CDR3 is 16 residues. The CDR3 DNA is TGTGCCACCAGCAGAGACAGGACAGCAACTAATGAAAAACTGTTTTTT. Translating it yields CATSRDRTATNEKLFF.

The chain has TRBV6-6 and TRBJ2-1; no reliable D call. Deletions cut 5 bases from V and 7 bases from J, with 9 bases between. Germline V gene lookup returns CDR1 MNHNY and CDR2 SVGAGI (reference sequence). This CDR3 is built from 12 residues. CDR3 protein: CASSPLANEQFF. CDR3 sequence (DNA): TGTGCCAGCAGTCCACTCGCGAATGAGCAGTTCTTC.

The J gene is TRBJ2-5, the V gene TRBV5-5, with 8 bases fitting TRBD1. The ends lost 1 base at V and 5 bases at J; junction bases unmatched: 4. This CDR3 spans 14 amino acids. Germline V gene lookup returns CDR1 SGHKS and CDR2 YYEKEE (reference sequence). In DNA, the CDR3 is TGTGCCAGCAGCTTGCCAGGGGGCGCGGAGACCCAGTACTTC. Residues: CASSLPGGAETQYF. Full variable domain (remainder filled in from reference TRBV5-5 and TRBJ2-5): DAGVTQSPTHLIKTRGQQVTLRCSPISGHKSVSWYQQVLGQGPQFIFQYYEKEERGRGNFPDRFSARQFPNYSSELNVNALLLGDSALYLCASSLPGGAETQYFGPGTRLLVL.

Note on this clone: The sample carries other DNA sequences with the same CDR3. The gene calls are TRBV20-1 and TRBJ2-7; D is undetermined. Germline V CDR1 and CDR2: DFQATT, SNEGSKA (reference sequence). CDR3 size: 10 residues. The V gene lost 6 bases and the J gene lost 5 bases, with 8 bases spanning the gap. The CDR3 spells CSASDHEQYF. The DNA of the CDR3 is TGCAGTGCGTCCGACCACGAGCAGTACTTC.

The rearrangement links TRBV10-3 to TRBJ1-2; D is possibly TRBD1 (5 bases). In germline, CDR1 is ENHRY, CDR2 SYGVKD. The CDR3 covers 15 residues. The V end was cut by 0 bases, the J end by 5 bases, with 13 bases between. CDR3 residues: CAISESSGTVYGYTF. CDR3 coding DNA: TGTGCCATCAGTGAGTCGTCAGGGACGGTATATGGCTACACCTTC.

Only one count was recorded for this clone. The chain is built from TRBV27 and TRBJ1-5, with no clear D. The CDR3 spans 13 residues. Trimming pared 5 bases from V and 3 bases from J, leaving 8 bases between. Germline V gene lookup returns CDR1 MNHEY and CDR2 SMNVEV (reference sequence). CDR3 in amino acids: CASSIGNNQPQHF. CDR3 nucleotides: TGTGCCAGCAGTATAGGAAACAATCAGCCCCAGCATTTT.

V gene TRBV5-8 combines with J gene TRBJ1-1, with D perhaps matching TRBD1 (5 bases). The V end was cut by 6 bases, the J end by 4 bases, with 13 bases between. The CDR3 runs to 13 residues. Germline assignment: CDR1 SGHTS and CDR2 YDEGEE. CDR3 region: CASTPWTTTEAFF. Written as DNA, the CDR3 is TGTGCCAGCACCCCTTGGACAACCACTGAAGCTTTCTTT.